This is a list of T cell receptor beta chains from one sample in a study of T-cell memory formation after mild COVID-19. TCRdb re-called the 5' RACE reads through MiXCR, storing one row per CDR3 protein. Found here are hundreds of thousands of distinct CDR3 sequences, 28% of them singletons; the top ten hold roughly 14%. Sequencing used PBMCs or a T cell subset sorted from them (not recorded which). Source of these receptors: an adult woman who had mild COVID-19 (a few samples of this study predate the infection). Cell type and time point are not known. Both conserved end residues are part of each CDR3. A D gene is named only where the DNA matches it firmly. Size tells how often a clone was seen (once, few, many) or the class of an expanded clone, and some rows leave it out.

>TRBJ2-3|NA|NA|TRBV6-2/TRBV6-3
TGTGCCAGCAGCCAGGGGCCCGGCACAGATACGCAGTATTTT
CASSQGPGTDTQYF
>TRBJ2-7|NA|TRBD2|TRBV18
TGTGCCAGCAGCCCCGGGGGGGCCGAGCAGTACTTC
CASSPGGAEQYF
>TRBJ2-3|NA|TRBD2|TRBV28
TGTGCCAGCAGTTTGCCCCTAGCGGGGTTTAAAGATACGCAGTATTTT
CASSLPLAGFKDTQYF
>TRBJ2-3|NA|NA|TRBV7-9
TGTGCCAGCAGCTTAGCGCCAGGGTCCACAGATACGCAGTATTTT
CASSLAPGSTDTQYF
>TRBJ2-1|few|NA|TRBV5-1
TGCGCCAGCAGCTTGTCCAGACACTCCTACAATGAGCAGTTCTTC
CASSLSRHSYNEQFF
>TRBJ2-1|few|NA|TRBV12-3/TRBV12-4
TGTGCCAGCAGTTTAAAGGGGGCCTACAATGAGCAGTTCTTC
CASSLKGAYNEQFF
>TRBJ2-2|few|TRBD2|TRBV29-1
TGCAGCACGAGTAGCGGGAGGGCCCCCGGGGAGCTGTTTTTT
CSTSSGRAPGELFF
>TRBJ2-3|NA|TRBD2|TRBV9
TGTGCCAGCAGCTTCGGGACTAGCGGGAGGATGTATTTT
CASSFGTSGRMYF
>TRBJ2-3|NA|TRBD1|TRBV30
TGTGCCTGGAGTTTGGACAGGAGCACAGATACGCAGTATTTT
CAWSLDRSTDTQYF
>TRBJ2-5|few|TRBD2|TRBV7-7
TGTGCCAGCAGCTTAGGGTTGGGAGCGGGGGGAATGAAGACCCAGTACTTC
CASSLGLGAGGMKTQYF
>TRBJ2-7|NA|TRBD1|TRBV10-3
TGTGCCATCAGTGAGATTTCCCGGGACAGGAGCTCCTACGAGCAGTACTTC
CAISEISRDRSSYEQYF
>TRBJ2-1|NA|TRBD2|TRBV30
TGTGCCTGCGGGAAGCGGGGAGAGAGTGAGCAGTTCTTC
CACGKRGESEQFF
>TRBJ2-7|NA|NA|TRBV20-1
TGCAGTGCTAGAGATTTGGCAGAAGCCTCCTACGAGCAGTACTTC
CSARDLAEASYEQYF
>TRBJ2-7|NA|NA|TRBV11-3
TGTGCCAGCAGCTACCTAATGGGGTGGAAGGGAGAGCAGTACTTC
CASSYLMGWKGEQYF
>TRBJ2-5|many|NA|TRBV9
TGTGCCAGCAGCGTACAGGGTCGACAGTTCCCCCAAGAGACCCAGTACTTC
CASSVQGRQFPQETQYF
>TRBJ2-2|few|NA|TRBV9
TGTGCCAGCAGCGTACCTCCCGGGGAGCTGTTTTTT
CASSVPPGELFF
>TRBJ2-5|NA|NA|TRBV6-1
TGTGCCAGCAGTCCTTCACTCGGGCAGACCCAGTACTTC
CASSPSLGQTQYF
>TRBJ1-2|NA|TRBD1|TRBV29-1
TGCAGCGTTGAAGAGATAATGTGGAACAGGGGGCGCGGCGGCTACACCTTC
CSVEEIMWNRGRGGYTF
>TRBJ2-5|NA|NA|TRBV7-9
TGTGCCAGCAGCCTTTTGCGGGGCCACGAGACCCAGTACTTC
CASSLLRGHETQYF
>TRBJ2-1|NA|TRBD2|TRBV4-3
TGCGCCAGCAGCCAAGATCGTAGGGGTAGCGGGTTCTACAATGAGCAGTTCTTC
CASSQDRRGSGFYNEQFF
>TRBJ2-5|few|TRBD1|TRBV10-3
TGTGCCACGGGGACAGGGTTAGAGACCCAGTACTTC
CATGTGLETQYF
>TRBJ2-7|many|NA|TRBV12-3/TRBV12-4
TGTGCCAGCAGTTGGGGCGGCTACGAGCAGTACTTC
CASSWGGYEQYF
>TRBJ2-4|few|NA|TRBV7-9
TGTGCCCAGGAATGGATTAACAAAAACATTCAGTACTTC
CAQEWINKNIQYF
>TRBJ2-1|NA|NA|TRBV7-2
TGTGCCAGCAGCTATAGGGCGGGTCTGAGGGAGAGGCACTACAATGAGCAGTTCTTC
CASSYRAGLRERHYNEQFF
>TRBJ2-7|many|NA|TRBV28
TGTGCCAGCAGAGACTCGTTACTGGCCGAGCAGTACTTC
CASRDSLLAEQYF
>TRBJ2-3|NA|TRBD2|TRBV24-1
TGTGACACCAGCGAGCCGGGTAGCGGGGGGGCCGTTCGGTTAGATACGCAGTATTTT
CDTSEPGSGGAVRLDTQYF
>TRBJ1-2|few|TRBD1|TRBV7-6
TGTGCCAGCAGCTCCATGCCCGGACAGGGGGCGACGGGCTACACCTTC
CASSSMPGQGATGYTF
>TRBJ2-1|NA|TRBD1|TRBV24-1
TGTGCCACCAGTGATCCGTACAGGGGTAGGAATGAGCAGTTCTTC
CATSDPYRGRNEQFF
>TRBJ2-7|NA|TRBD2|TRBV5-1
TGCGCCAGCAGCTTGCCGAGACTAGCGGGAGGCTACGAGCAGTACTTC
CASSLPRLAGGYEQYF
>TRBJ2-5|few|NA|TRBV5-6
TGTGCCAGCAGCTTCCCCAGGGGCCTCCAAGAGACCCAGTACTTC
CASSFPRGLQETQYF
>TRBJ2-7|NA|TRBD2|TRBV20-1
TGCAGTGCTAGAGATCTGCGGGAGGGGGTTTTCTACGAGCAGTACTTC
CSARDLREGVFYEQYF
>TRBJ2-1|few|NA|TRBV7-9
TGTGCCAGCAGCTTAGAATCCGGAGGGCAGTTCTTC
CASSLESGGQFF
>TRBJ1-2|NA|NA|TRBV12-3/TRBV12-4
TGTGCCGTCACGCGGGGAGGTGGTGGCTACACCTTC
CAVTRGGGGYTF
>TRBJ1-1|NA|NA|TRBV12-3/TRBV12-4
TGTGCCAGCAGGGTCGGCCACACTGAAGCTTTCTTT
CASRVGHTEAFF
>TRBJ2-1|NA|TRBD1|TRBV12-3/TRBV12-4
TGTGCCAGCAGTCCCAGGGACAGGGCGGCGGGAGTTATCTACAATGAGCAGTTCTTC
CASSPRDRAAGVIYNEQFF
>TRBJ1-5|NA|NA|TRBV15
TGTGCCACCAGCAGAGATTTTGACAGCCTTGGGCCCCAGCATTTT
CATSRDFDSLGPQHF
>TRBJ2-4|once|NA|TRBV5-8
TGTGCCAGCTCCTCTAGGCTAGGGGACCTCCTAGCCAAAAACATTCAGTACTTC
CASSSRLGDLLAKNIQYF
>TRBJ2-1|NA|NA|TRBV7-3
TGTGCCAGCAGCTTTGGGACACCGGGCGCCACGCAGTTCTTC
CASSFGTPGATQFF
>TRBJ2-7|NA|NA|TRBV24-1
TGTGCCACCAGTGATTTGCTCCCACAGCGTTACGGTCCCTACGAGCAGTACTTC
CATSDLLPQRYGPYEQYF
>TRBJ2-7|NA|NA|TRBV11-2
TGTGCCAGCAGCTTAGCTAGCGCCTACGAGCAGTACTTC
CASSLASAYEQYF
>TRBJ2-2|NA|NA|TRBV21-1
TGTGCCAGCAGCAAGTCCGACACGGTCACCGGGGAGCTGTTTTTT
CASSKSDTVTGELFF
>TRBJ2-2|NA|NA|TRBV7-9
TGTGCCAGCAGCTTAGGGGGCAGCTTCGGGGAGCTGTTTTTT
CASSLGGSFGELFF
>TRBJ2-2|few|NA|TRBV6-6
TGTGCCAGCAGTCGGGCAGGGGGGGAGCTGTTTTTT
CASSRAGGELFF
>TRBJ2-1|NA|NA|TRBV30
TGTGCCTGGAGTCGAGTCTACAATGAGCAGTTCTTC
CAWSRVYNEQFF
>TRBJ2-7|few|NA|TRBV6-5
TGTGCCAGCAGTTACTCCCTAGATTCCTACGAGCAGTACTTC
CASSYSLDSYEQYF
>TRBJ2-1|few|TRBD1|TRBV9
TGTGCCAGCAGCGGCGGACAGGGGCCCGCCACCAATGAGCAGTTCTTC
CASSGGQGPATNEQFF
>TRBJ1-1|few|NA|TRBV29-1
TGCAGCGTTGAAGATGGTCGCAGCACTGAAGCTTTCTTT
CSVEDGRSTEAFF
>TRBJ1-2|NA|NA|TRBV18
TGTGCCAGCTCACCCCCGGGAGGGCTCAGCGGCTACACCTTC
CASSPPGGLSGYTF
>TRBJ2-1|NA|NA|TRBV29-1
TGCAGCGTTGATCTCGTTAGGGGTAGCAATGAGCAGTTCTTC
CSVDLVRGSNEQFF
>TRBJ1-2|few|TRBD1|TRBV6-5
TGTGCCAGCAGTTACGCTGACAGGGGGCAGGCCTATGGCTACACCTTC
CASSYADRGQAYGYTF
>TRBJ2-1|few|NA|TRBV5-5
TGTGCCAGCAGCTCCCTCAGACAGTACAATGAGCAGTTCTTC
CASSSLRQYNEQFF
>TRBJ1-6|few|NA|TRBV29-1
TGCAGCGTCTCGACCGGGAGCTCCTATAATTCACCCCTCCACTTT
CSVSTGSSYNSPLHF
>TRBJ1-1|few|NA|TRBV7-9
TGTGCCAGCAGCTCTGGAGGCTCTCCCTCCTTT
CASSSGGSPSF
>TRBJ2-5|NA|NA|TRBV28
TGTGCCAGCAGTTTCCAGGGGATCCAAGAGACCCAGTACTTC
CASSFQGIQETQYF
>TRBJ1-2|NA|NA|TRBV6-6
TGTGCCAGCAGTTACGAGGGGCACCGGGGTCATGGCTACACCTTC
CASSYEGHRGHGYTF
>TRBJ2-7|few|NA|TRBV29-1
TGCAGCGTTGGGTCAGGTCTAGTTGCCCACGAGCAGTACTTC
CSVGSGLVAHEQYF
>TRBJ2-5|NA|NA|TRBV11-2
TGTGCCAGCAGCCGAACGACTGGGCGAACGGAGACCCAGTACTTC
CASSRTTGRTETQYF